The sequence of this T cell receptor (beta chain) was determined in a study of T-cell memory formation after mild COVID-19. Study overall: Largely, the TCR clusters proved donor specific. Study-wide points: Proof of SARS-CoV-2 specificity was absent for the second-wave clones that crested on day 37.

About this clonotype itself: Its target is not known.

Trimming took 0 bases from V and 2 from J, leaving 17 bases between them. The germline V gene has CDR1 MGHRA and CDR2 YSYEKL. This CDR3 contains 17 residues. TCRdb processed the 5' RACE reads anew with MiXCR; each CDR3 protein has one entry. This repertoire shows approximately 570,000 distinct CDR3 sequences, approximately 18% found once; its top ten account for around 13%. The TCR was taken from an adult woman who had mild COVID-19 (a few samples of this study predate the infection). Cell type and time point are not known. The chain links TRBV4-1 to TRBJ2-7; D remains unclear. What was sequenced was PBMCs or a T cell subset sorted from them (not recorded which). The CDR3 loop is CASSQESRSPQPYEQYF. CDR3 sequence (DNA): TGCGCCAGCAGCCAAGAATCGCGGAGCCCACAACCCTACGAGCAGTACTTC.